This entry lists 21 T cell receptor beta chains sequenced from one sample in a study of glioma-infiltrating T cells. Amplification of TCR alpha and beta CDR3 regions from RNA used iRepertoire nested multiplex PCR. From the multiplex PCR reads, TCRdb called clonotypes with MiXCR, one entry per CDR3 protein. The table includes approximately 190,000 distinct CDR3 sequences, around 30% detected once. Sequenced: glioma tissue, nonneoplastic brain tissue, or PBMCs (not recorded which). Receptors were obtained from a human donor with low-grade glioma or glioblastoma, undergoing nonglioma brain surgery, or in good health (not recorded which).

On this clonotype itself: A junction boundary mismatches the germline segment, possibly from a read error. This sequence joins TRBV27 and TRBJ2-1; D is unresolved. There are 14 residues in the CDR3. CDR1 and CDR2 from the germline V gene are MNHEY and SMNVEV (reference sequence). The CDR3 sequence: CASRWNTQVNEQFF. The CDR3 nucleotides are TGCGCCAGCAGGTGGAATACCCAAGTTAATGAGCAGTTCTTC.

The rearrangement uses TRBV30 and TRBJ1-1, with 11 bases fitting TRBD1. Trimming removed 3 bases from V and 4 bases from J; junction bases left unmatched: 4. CDR3 length equals 14 residues. Germline values: CDR1 GTSNPN, CDR2 SVGIG (reference sequence). The DNA for the CDR3 is TGTGCCTGGAGAGGGGACAGGGGGAGCACTGAAGCTTTCTTT. It specifies CAWRGDRGSTEAFF.

The genes are TRBV6-5 and TRBJ2-1; TRBD1 agrees at 9 bases. This CDR3 is built from 16 residues. Losses at the gene ends were 2 bases for V and 7 bases for J; bases not matched to a gene: 9. Germline V gene sequence: CDR1 MNHEY, CDR2 SVGAGI. The CDR3 DNA sequence: TGTGCCAGCAGTTACGAGGCGACAGGGGGTCGGAATGAGCAGTTCTTC. Translating it yields CASSYEATGGRNEQFF.

This clonotype was recorded many times. This chain uses TRBV28 with TRBJ2-1, with 12 positions matching TRBD1. Germline-derived CDR1 and CDR2 are MDHEN and SYDVKM. The CDR3 is made up of 15 amino acids. With 5 bases clipped from V and 7 bases from J, the junction kept 6 bases outside the gene matches. The CDR3 DNA reads as TGTGCCAGCAGTAGTCCGGGACAGGGGGCAAATGAGCAGTTCTTC. Protein sequence: CASSSPGQGANEQFF.

About this clonotype: A much larger clone is a single base away; this may be a read error. This chain links TRBV28 with TRBJ2-7; D may be TRBD1 (6 bases). V was pared by 11 bases and J by 2 bases, with 13 bases between. This CDR3 is 12 amino acids long. Germline V lookup: CDR1 MDHEN, CDR2 SYDVKM. The CDR3 is CAAGDPPYEQYF. CDR3 DNA: TGTGCCGCAGGGGATCCTCCCTACGAGCAGTACTTC.

The table lists this clonotype with many counts. The CDR3 is CASRFRGSSYEQYF. In nucleotides, the CDR3 is TGTGCCAGCAGATTCAGGGGGAGCTCCTACGAGCAGTACTTC. This chain links TRBV2 with TRBJ2-7; 7 nucleotides line up with TRBD1. After removal of 6 bases from V and 0 bases from J, the junction contained 5 bases not matched to a gene. The CDR3 runs to 14 residues. CDR1 is SNHLY, CDR2 FYNNEI, per germline.

V gene TRBV5-1 combines with J gene TRBJ2-3; a possible D gene is TRBD1 (5 bases). Germline V gene lookup returns CDR1 SGHRS and CDR2 YFSETQ. The CDR3 covers 13 residues. The V gene lost 0 bases and the J gene lost 6 bases, with 8 bases spanning the gap. CDR3 nucleotide sequence: TGCGCCAGCAGCTTGGAGGGGTTCGATACGCAGTATTTT. As protein: CASSLEGFDTQYF.

The chain employs TRBV5-1 and TRBJ2-7; 9 positions match TRBD1. Germline-derived CDR1 and CDR2 are SGHRS and YFSETQ. With 1 base clipped from V and 1 base from J, the junction kept 3 bases outside the gene matches. CDR3 size: 15 residues. This CDR3 reads CASSLIQGASYEQYF. The CDR3, as DNA: TGCGCCAGCAGCTTGATACAGGGGGCGTCCTACGAGCAGTACTTC.

V is TRBV4-2 and J is TRBJ1-3; D is ambiguous. Germline CDR1 is LGHNA and CDR2 is YNFKEQ. Trimming took off 0 bases at V and 0 bases at J, with 9 bases between the two ends. The CDR3 has 16 amino acids. The CDR3 DNA follows: TGTGCCAGCAGCCAAGAGCTAACGCTCTCTGGAAACACCATATATTTT. It encodes CASSQELTLSGNTIYF.

This clonotype was detected only a few times. The genes are TRBV3-1 and TRBJ2-7; D is ambiguous. The CDR3 is 14 residues long. Looked up from germline, CDR1 is LGHDT and CDR2 is YNNKEL (reference sequence). V shed 2 bases and J shed 2 bases, with 10 bases lying between them. CDR3 loop: CASSQTHNTYEQYF. The CDR3 bases are TGTGCCAGCAGCCAAACACACAACACCTACGAGCAGTACTTC.

To note about this clonotype: A clone one base away is much larger, so this may be a read error. The conserved phenylalanine or tryptophan normally closing the CDR3 is absent here, so this likely arose from a read error. The chain recombines TRBV7-3 with TRBJ2-7; weak D call: TRBD1 (5 bases). In germline, CDR1 is SGHTA, CDR2 FQGTGA. The ends were cut back, 2 bases at V and 0 bases at J, with 8 bases in the middle. The CDR3 is 14 amino acids. The chain's CDR3 is CASSLGAYSYEQYS. In nucleotides, the CDR3 is TGTGCCAGCAGCTTAGGGGCCTACTCCTACGAGCAGTACTCC.

This clonotype was seen at least ten times. The chain employs TRBV28 and TRBJ2-7, with 7 bases that match TRBD1. There are 14 residues in the CDR3. CDR1 and CDR2 from the germline V gene are MDHEN and SYDVKM. Trimming cost V 8 bases and J 0 bases; bases outside gene matches: 7. The CDR3 loop reads CASVLQGPSYEQYF. The CDR3 coding sequence is TGTGCCAGCGTACTACAGGGGCCCTCCTACGAGCAGTACTTC.

This clonotype was detected many times. This chain connects TRBV28 to TRBJ2-7; 8 positions match TRBD1. Losses at the gene ends were 6 bases for V and 4 bases for J; bases not matched to a gene: 11. The length of the CDR3 is 15 residues. Looked up from germline, CDR1 is MDHEN and CDR2 is SYDVKM. Written as DNA, the CDR3 is TGTGCCAGCAGCTCAGCTGGGACAGGCAGTTACGAGCAGTACTTC. This gives the protein CASSSAGTGSYEQYF. Variable domain in full (rest from reference TRBV28 and TRBJ2-7): DVKVTQSSRYLVKRTGEKVFLECVQDMDHENMFWYRQDPGLGLRLIYFSYDVKMKEKGDIPEGYSVSREKKERFSLILESASTNQTSMYLCASSSAGTGSYEQYFGPGTRLTVT.

This clonotype occurred many times. The rearrangement links TRBV28 to TRBJ2-2, with D tentatively TRBD1 (5 bases). The V gene's germline CDR1 is MDHEN and CDR2 SYDVKM. CDR3 length: 12 amino acids. The CDR3 DNA sequence: TGTGCTGGGCAGGGATACACCGGGGAGCTGTTTTTT. This encodes CAGQGYTGELFF.

The sample holds many counts of this clonotype. The rearrangement joins TRBV6-2 or TRBV6-3 to TRBJ1-1, with D tentatively TRBD1 (5 bases). The V and J ends lost 2 bases and 4 bases respectively, with 11 bases between them. This CDR3 spans 14 amino acids. Germline V lookup: CDR1 MNHEY, CDR2 SVGEGT. CDR3 in DNA: TGTGCCAGCAGTTACGCCGGGGGGGGCACTGAAGCTTTCTTT. Translating it yields CASSYAGGGTEAFF.

This clonotype came up many times. CDR3 protein: CASSLVGGRYSNQPQHF. The CDR3 nucleotides are TGTGCCAGCAGCTTAGTCGGGGGACGCTATAGCAATCAGCCCCAGCATTTT. The chain combines TRBV7-2 with TRBJ1-5, with D perhaps TRBD1 (5 bases). Trimming cost V 1 base and J 0 bases, with 13 bases left between them. From germline, CDR1 is SGHTA and CDR2 FQGNSA. This CDR3 contains 17 residues.

This clonotype was seen at least ten times. This chain connects TRBV20-1 to TRBJ2-3; 12 nucleotides match TRBD1. With V trimmed by 5 bases and J by 5 bases, 8 bases remained unmatched. Per germline, CDR1 DFQATT and CDR2 SNEGSKA (reference sequence). CDR3 length: 15 residues. CDR3 coding DNA: TGCAGTGCTCGAGGAGGGGACAGGGGGCAAGATACGCAGTATTTT. Its protein is CSARGGDRGQDTQYF.

This clonotype has a count of ten or more. The chain employs TRBV20-1 and TRBJ2-5; 13 bases agree with TRBD2. The ends lost 6 bases at V and 7 bases at J; junction bases unmatched: 17. Per the germline V gene, CDR1 is DFQATT and CDR2 is SNEGSKA (reference sequence). This CDR3 spans 17 amino acids. The DNA for the CDR3 is TGCAGTGCCCACGGGGGACTAGCGGGATCTCTGTATGTGACCCAGTACTTC. As protein: CSAHGGLAGSLYVTQYF.

Comments on this clonotype: Just one base apart from a much larger clone, this may be a read error. This rearrangement joins TRBV4-1 to TRBJ2-7, with D possibly being TRBD2 (5 bases). The CDR3 loop spans 14 amino acids. CDR1 and CDR2 from the germline V gene are MGHRA and YSYEKL. The CDR3 coding sequence is TGCGCCAGCATCCAAGTAAAGGGAGAATACGAGCAGTACTTC. This codes for CASIQVKGEYEQYF.

Many counts were recorded for this clonotype. This chain uses TRBV6-1 with TRBJ2-7; D perhaps matches TRBD2 (5 bases). The CDR3 is 13 residues long. Germline V gene sequence: CDR1 MNHNS, CDR2 SASEGT. The V end was cut by 7 bases, the J end by 5 bases, with 15 bases between. The CDR3 bases are TGTGCCAGCATCGGCGGGTATGTTCACGAGCAGTACTTC. This sequence encodes CASIGGYVHEQYF.

V gene TRBV4-2 combines with J gene TRBJ2-1, with TRBD2 matching 7 bases. V lost 1 base to trimming and J lost 4 bases; unmatched junction nucleotides: 13. Germline V gene sequence: CDR1 LGHNA, CDR2 YNFKEQ. The CDR3 sequence is 18 residues long. The CDR3 loop reads CASSQVTNRAGTYNEQFF. Written as DNA, the CDR3 is TGTGCCAGCAGCCAAGTTACGAACCGAGCGGGAACATACAATGAGCAGTTCTTC.